Presented here are 31 T cell receptor beta chains from one specimen sequenced in a study of tumor-infiltrating lymphocytes in primary liver carcinoma. Without any cell sorting, about 20-31 mg of bulk tissue yielded co-extracted RNA and DNA. With a constant-region primer, TCR beta cDNA was made from approximately 510 ng of total RNA. For TCR beta, libraries were produced by three nested multiplex PCR rounds using slightly modified ARM-PCR. It was with TRBV1-TRBV30 forward primers and a C-beta reverse primer that the first two PCR rounds were run, at about 9 cycles each. Via MiXCR, TCRdb re-called the multiplex PCR reads, giving one row per CDR3 protein. The repertoire has roughly 100,000 distinct CDR3 sequences, approximately 82% of them found once; the top ten carry about 20%. Material for sequencing was liver tumor tissue from sampling region 3. Documented subset: tumor region T3, left-lateral pole. The receptors were sampled from a man aged 35 to 55 with primary liver carcinoma and hepatitis B virus infection.

The table lists this clonotype with a few counts. Relative to the germline gene, one junction end is altered; a read error may explain this. This rearrangement joins TRBV11-2 to TRBJ2-7; tentative D call: TRBD1 (6 bases). The CDR3 contains 12 residues. Germline V gives CDR1 SGHAT, CDR2 FQNNGV. CDR3 region: CASSPGGYEQHF. The CDR3, as DNA: TGTGCCAGCAGTCCTGGGGGCTACGAACAGCACTTC.

As to this clonotype: Compared with germline, one end of the junction differs, possibly owing to a read error. The chain employs TRBV12-3 or TRBV12-4 and TRBJ2-1, with TRBD2 matching over 10 bases. This CDR3 has 16 residues. CDR3 sequence: CTGSLLGSGRGNEEFF. CDR3 nucleotides: TGTACCGGCAGCCTTCTAGGGAGCGGGAGGGGAAATGAGGAGTTCTTC.

Notes on this clonotype: In this CDR3 the conserved last residue, phenylalanine or tryptophan, is missing, so a read error is likely. J is TRBJ2-3 and V is TRBV29-1, with D tentatively TRBD1 (5 bases). The CDR3 runs 15 residues. CDR1 is SQVTM, CDR2 ANQGSEA, per germline. CDR3 sequence: CNVTPPQGRIDTQYC. The CDR3 DNA follows: TGTAACGTTACCCCCCCGCAGGGAAGAATAGATACGCAGTATTGT.

In regard to this clonotype: Relative to the germline gene, one junction end is altered; a read error may explain this. The chain uses TRBV7-8 and TRBJ2-5, with D possibly being TRBD1 (6 bases). There are 16 residues in the CDR3. CDR1 SGHVS and CDR2 FQNEAQ come from the germline V gene. The CDR3 DNA reads TGTGCCAGCATCTTGGTAACGACAGGCTTACAAGAGACCCAGTATTTC. Translated, it gives CASILVTTGLQETQYF.

The chain has TRBV11-2 and TRBJ2-2; a weak D match, TRBD2 (7 bases). V lost 2 bases, J lost 6 bases, and 16 bases lay in between. Germline CDR1 SGHAT, CDR2 FQNNGV. The CDR3 is made up of 16 amino acids. The CDR3 loop reads CASSLLTCGGAGELFF. CDR3 sequence (DNA): TGTGCCAGCAGCTTATTGACTTGCGGGGGCGCCGGGGAGCTGTTTTTT.

V gene TRBV12-5 combines with J gene TRBJ2-1, with D possibly TRBD1 on 6 matching bases. Germline CDR1 is LGHNT and CDR2 is FRNRAP. The CDR3 is 14 amino acids. Deletions cut 6 bases from V and 9 bases from J, with 18 bases between. CDR3 DNA: TGTGCTAGTGGAACAGGGTTGTCCTATACTGAGCAGTTCTTC. Its protein product is CASGTGLSYTEQFF.

About this clonotype: Mismatch with germline at one junction end may stem from a read error. In DNA form, the CDR3 reads TGTACCAGCAGTCATGGACGGCTACAAGGGACCCAGTACTTC. This sequence encodes CTSSHGRLQGTQYF. This chain links TRBV6-6 with TRBJ2-5; D not resolved. Germline CDR1 reads MNHNY; CDR2 reads SVGAGI (reference sequence). This CDR3 comprises 14 residues.

About this clonotype: A read error may produce the germline difference seen at one junction end. The J gene is TRBJ2-1, the V gene TRBV4-2; 11 nucleotides match TRBD1. Germline V gene lookup returns CDR1 LGHNA and CDR2 YNFKEQ. The CDR3 has 16 residues. CDR3 sequence reads: CASSQAGGQGDNEQFF. As DNA, the CDR3 is TGTGCCAGTAGCCAGGCCGGGGGACAGGGGGACAATGAGCAGTTCTTC.

About this clonotype itself: An end of the junction does not agree with germline; a read error may underlie this. This chain connects TRBV28 to TRBJ2-7, with 8 bases lining up with TRBD1. CDR3 length: 14 amino acids. Looked up from germline, CDR1 is MDHEN and CDR2 is SYDVKM. Here the CDR3 reads CTSSPGTGRYEQYF. The CDR3 region has the DNA TGTACCAGCAGCCCCGGGACAGGTAGATACGAGCAATACTTC.

This clonotype was picked up one time. No conserved phenylalanine or tryptophan is present at the end of the CDR3, so a read error is the likely explanation. The chain carries TRBV6-1 and TRBJ2-1, with D unresolved. Germline CDR1 and CDR2: MNHNS and SASEGT. V was cut by 8 bases and J by 1 base, with 6 bases left in between. The CDR3 consists of 12 residues. CDR3: CASSPSYNEQFL. CDR3 nucleotide sequence: TGTGCCAGCTCTCCGTCCTACAATGAGCAGTTCTTA.

As regards this clonotype: One end of the junction varies from germline; a read error may be responsible. The chain recombines TRBV11-1 with TRBJ1-6, with D uncertain. Per the germline V gene, CDR1 is SGHAT and CDR2 is FQDESV (reference sequence). The CDR3 is made up of 13 amino acids. In DNA, the CDR3 is TGTGGCAGCAGCCAGACACTGGTTTCACACCTCCACTTT. Protein sequence: CGSSQTLVSHLHF.

The chain has TRBV20-1 and TRBJ1-2; D gene uncertain. The CDR3 consists of 14 residues. Germline CDR1 is DFQATT and CDR2 is SNEGSKA (reference sequence). V was pared by 6 bases and J by 7 bases, with 21 bases between. The CDR3 sequence is CSASPQAGYAGYTF. The CDR3 nucleotides read TGCAGTGCCAGCCCCCAGGCAGGTTATGCTGGCTACACCTTC.

Notes on this clonotype: Mismatch with germline at one junction end may stem from a read error. The rearrangement uses TRBV11-2 and TRBJ2-6; TRBD2 might be the D (6 bases). This CDR3 has 21 amino acids. Germline CDR1 is SGHAT and CDR2 is FQNNGV. This CDR3 reads CASSMGGGRGISLSGANVLTF. The CDR3 DNA is TGTGCCAGCAGCATGGGGGGAGGTAGGGGCATTTCCCTCTCTGGGGCCAACGTCCTCACTTTC.

This chain links TRBV10-3 with TRBJ2-7, with TRBD2 matching over 8 bases. The germline V gene encodes CDR1 ENHRY and CDR2 SYGVKD. The V segment lost 3 bases and the J segment 9 bases; nucleotides outside the gene matches: 13. This CDR3 contains 15 residues. The CDR3 region has the DNA TGTGCCATCAGTGATCGAGAAGCGGGACTAGACGGGCAGTACTTC. Translation gives CAISDREAGLDGQYF.

In regard to this clonotype: The conserved phenylalanine or tryptophan is not found at the CDR3 terminus, so this likely reflects a read error. The rearrangement links TRBV11-1 to TRBJ2-7; 8 bases match TRBD2. CDR1 and CDR2 from the germline V gene are SGHAT and FQDESV (reference sequence). V lost 5 bases to trimming and J lost 7 bases; unmatched junction nucleotides: 13. This CDR3 is built from 15 residues. CDR3 coding DNA: TGTGCCAGCAGCGAACGACCAGCGGGGGTAGGGGAGCAGTACATC. Protein product: CASSERPAGVGEQYI.

The J gene is TRBJ2-6, the V gene TRBV18; TRBD1 is a possible D gene (6 bases). Deletions cut 6 bases from V and 0 bases from J, with 15 bases between. There are 17 residues in the CDR3. Germline loops: CDR1 KGHSH, CDR2 LQKENI. The CDR3 DNA reads TGTGCCAGCTCTCCGGGACAACCACGCTCTGGGGCCAACGTCCTGACTTTC. Amino acids: CASSPGQPRSGANVLTF.

To note about this clonotype: A single base separates this from a much larger clone, so it may be a read error. The V call is TRBV5-1, the J call TRBJ2-7, with 8 bases matching TRBD2. This CDR3 contains 15 residues. Germline-derived CDR1 and CDR2 are SGHRS and YFSETQ. CDR3 in amino acids: CAGRPGGGSPYEQYF. The CDR3 nucleotides are TGCGCCGGCAGACCCGGGGGGGGGAGTCCCTACGAGCAGTACTTC.

The chain uses TRBV6-6 and TRBJ2-7, with D perhaps TRBD1 (6 bases). V was trimmed by 4 bases and J by 7 bases, leaving 23 bases between them. CDR3 length equals 16 residues. CDR1 and CDR2 from the germline V gene are MNHNY and SVGAGI (reference sequence). In nucleotides, the CDR3 is TGTGCCAGCAGTTCTACCCAGGGACATGGGGCGCGTGAGCAGTACTTC. This gives the protein CASSSTQGHGAREQYF.

This clonotype was picked up one time. The V and J genes are TRBV12-3 or TRBV12-4 and TRBJ2-7; 10 nucleotides line up with TRBD1. The CDR3 has 14 amino acids. In nucleotides, the CDR3 is TGTCCTAGCAGACCGACAGGGGGCATGGACGAGCAGTACTTC. It specifies CPSRPTGGMDEQYF.

Comments on this clonotype: Its ends do not fully match the called genes, so a read error is possible. The chain joins TRBV12-3 or TRBV12-4 to TRBJ2-2, with a tentative D call TRBD2 (6 bases). The CDR3 runs 16 residues. CDR3 loop: CASSLAPAGVTGELLF. CDR3 nucleotides: TGTGCCAGCAGTTTAGCTCCAGCGGGTGTGACCGGGGAGCTGCTCTTT.

As regards this clonotype: Since the CDR3 does not end with the conserved phenylalanine or tryptophan, this likely comes from a read error. The chain has TRBV28 and TRBJ2-7; TRBD1 matches at 7 bases. CDR1 MDHEN and CDR2 SYDVKM come from the germline V gene. This CDR3 comprises 13 residues. The CDR3 protein is CACSPGQDYEQYS. CDR3 sequence (DNA): TGTGCCTGCAGTCCCGGACAGGACTACGAGCAGTACTCC.

This clonotype has a single count. One base away lies a much larger clone, so this may be a sequencing read error. V and J are TRBV30 and TRBJ2-2; 12 nucleotides agree with TRBD2. CDR3 length equals 15 residues. The germline V gene encodes CDR1 GTSNPN and CDR2 SVGIG (reference sequence). CDR3 in amino acids: CAWTRLAGDTGDLFF. The CDR3 DNA reads TGTGCCTGGACTCGACTAGCGGGGGACACCGGGGACCTGTTTTTT.

Regarding this clonotype: It is likely a read error, because the conserved phenylalanine at the end of the CDR3 is missing. The DNA is left out, because the CDR3 cannot be placed on it with certainty; the CDR3 is given as TCRdb lists it. The V gene is TRBV14, the J gene TRBJ1-6. CDR1 and CDR2 (germline): SGHDN, FVKESK. The CDR3 is 14 residues long, ends included. CDR3 sequence: CASSHSRENSPLDL.

This clonotype was picked up a small number of times. An end of the junction does not agree with germline; a read error may underlie this. V gene TRBV29-1 combines with J gene TRBJ1-1; no definite D call. Germline assignment: CDR1 SQVTM and CDR2 ANQGSEA. There are 14 residues in the CDR3. The CDR3 coding sequence is TGCAGCGTTGAAGATGGGAGAGCTAGCACTGGAGCTTTCTTT. Translated, it gives CSVEDGRASTGAFF.

Of note for this clonotype: Germline is not matched at one junction end, which may reflect a read error. The rearrangement joins TRBV4-2 to TRBJ2-7; D call uncertain. In germline, CDR1 is LGHNA, CDR2 YNFKEQ. The CDR3 spans 15 residues. For the CDR3, the DNA is TGTTCCAGCAGCCAAGGTCGGGCGGTAAGCTACGGGCAGTACTTC. The encoded protein is CSSSQGRAVSYGQYF.

To note about this clonotype: A junction boundary mismatches the germline segment, possibly from a read error. The J gene is TRBJ2-1, the V gene TRBV29-1; perhaps TRBD1 as D (5 bases). The CDR3 has 12 residues. Germline CDR1 and CDR2: SQVTM and ANQGSEA. The CDR3 DNA is TGCAGCCTAGGACATGGCCCCAATGGGCAGTTCTTC. Translation gives CSLGHGPNGQFF.

With regard to this clonotype: This may arise from a read error, as a much more abundant clone is one base away. The chain has TRBV28 and TRBJ1-4, with 8 nucleotides matching TRBD1. V gave up 5 bases and J gave up 10 bases; unmatched junction bases: 12. There are 15 residues in the CDR3. The germline V gene encodes CDR1 MDHEN and CDR2 SYDVKM. DNA of the CDR3: TGTGCCAGCAGTACAACAGGGGGGATCTACGGAAAACTGTTTTTT. Protein sequence: CASSTTGGIYGKLFF.

With respect to this clonotype: A junction end diverges from the germline sequence, so it may reflect a read error. This sequence joins TRBV6-1 and TRBJ2-7, with 7 bases that match TRBD1. From germline, CDR1 is MNHNS and CDR2 SASEGT. This CDR3 spans 18 amino acids. The DNA of the CDR3 is TGTGCCAGCAGTGAAGAGTCAAACAGGGGTATGGGCTCCTACGTGCAGTATTTC. Translated: CASSEESNRGMGSYVQYF.

Only one count was recorded for this clonotype. One junction end disagrees with the germline gene, perhaps due to a read error. The chain recombines TRBV5-4 with TRBJ2-1; 8 nucleotides agree with TRBD1. The CDR3 totals 14 residues. Looked up from germline, CDR1 is SGHNT and CDR2 is YYREEE (reference sequence). DNA of the CDR3: TGCGCCATCAGGAGGGACAGGCAGTACAATGAGCAGTTCTTC. Protein: CAIRRDRQYNEQFF.

Comments on this clonotype: The junction departs from the called germline gene at one end, perhaps through a read error. V gene TRBV29-1 combines with J gene TRBJ2-7; weak D call: TRBD1 (6 bases). The CDR3 spans 13 residues. Germline V gene lookup returns CDR1 SQVTM and CDR2 ANQGSEA. The CDR3 region is CSVDTGYADEQCF. CDR3 nucleotides: TGCAGTGTCGATACAGGGTATGCCGACGAGCAGTGCTTC.

This clonotype has a count of ten or more. The chain carries TRBV12-3 or TRBV12-4 and TRBJ2-1; D not certain. The germline V and J ends were trimmed by 5 bases and 5 bases, with 16 bases remaining between them. This CDR3 region has 15 residues. The CDR3 region has the DNA TGTGCCAGCAGTCTAGAAGTCGCCTTCAACAATGAGCAGTTCTTC. Its protein is CASSLEVAFNNEQFF.